Reported below is one T cell receptor beta chain. Its antigen is still unknown. The data originate from a study of beta chain features in type 1 diabetes. General study results and limits: Significant though moderate, a shortening of TCRB CDR3s appeared in all four CD4+ subsets of Type 1 diabetes patients. Amplification by PCR could prefer shorter templates, with the same effect in patients and controls.

A single heparinised draw of approximately 100 mL on average was taken per donor. Stem cell-like memory, regulatory, central memory and naive CD4+ cells were sorted via CD45RO/CCR7/CD25/CD127/CD95/CD27. Over 95% purity was reached by all sorted populations. The CDR3 spans 15 residues. Germline CDR1 MNHEY, CDR2 SVGAGI. V dropped 7 bases and J dropped 4; count of bases not matched to a gene: 12. Isolated RNA was reverse transcribed in full, so expressed TCRB transcripts were sequenced. TCRdb keeps only in-frame clones here, not all; method: immunoSEQ multiplex PCR. The table includes 640,000 or so clones, over 10% detected once.

The chain combines TRBV6-5 with TRBJ1-2; TRBD1 matches 7 bases. This receptor was obtained from a man in his late teens or twenties with type 1 diabetes. The sample comprised naive CD4+ T cells from blood. For the CDR3, the DNA is TGTGCCAGCAATCCGAACAGGGGCCCCATCTATGGCTACACCTTC. This encodes CASNPNRGPIYGYTF.